Below are 28 T cell receptor beta chains sequenced from a single sample in a study of cytomegalovirus exposure and HLA in healthy donors. Amplification used 60 Vbeta primers and 13 Jbeta primers. Sequencing was performed with immunoSEQ multiplex PCR; in TCRdb, only in-frame clones are kept and a portion is missing. Its table lists more than 45,000 clones. Material: PBMCs. These TCRs come from a male donor in good health and CMV-seronegative.

The rearrangement uses TRBV5-1 and TRBJ2-5, with D perhaps matching TRBD1 (5 bases). The germline V and J ends were trimmed by 3 bases and 5 bases, with 11 bases remaining between them. The germline V gene has CDR1 SGHRS and CDR2 YFSETQ. The length of the CDR3 is 13 residues. CDR3 sequence (DNA): TGCGCCAGCAGCTCGGACAATTTGGAGACCCAGTACTTC. Encoded protein: CASSSDNLETQYF.

J is TRBJ2-2 and V is TRBV6-5; a weak D match, TRBD2 (5 bases). V shed 5 bases and J shed 5 bases, with 12 bases lying between them. CDR1 is MNHEY and CDR2 is SVGAGI in the germline V gene. CDR3 size: 14 residues. The chain's CDR3 is CASSPGSQTGELFF. The CDR3 bases are TGTGCCAGCAGTCCGGGATCCCAGACCGGGGAGCTGTTTTTT.

The chain carries TRBV4-1 and TRBJ1-5, with D perhaps TRBD1 (6 bases). In germline, CDR1 is MGHRA, CDR2 YSYEKL. CDR3 length equals 18 residues. Trimming shortened V by 1 base and J by 1 base, and 17 bases separated the two germline ends. CDR3 sequence (DNA): TGCGCCAGCAGCCAAGGTGCGATCAGGGGAAGCAGCAATCAGCCCCAGCATTTT. Its protein is CASSQGAIRGSSNQPQHF.

This sequence joins TRBV2 and TRBJ1-5; D is undetermined. Between the trimmed V and J ends, which lost 6 bases and 6 bases, there was a span of 9 bases. CDR3 size: 12 residues. Germline assignment: CDR1 SNHLY and CDR2 FYNNEI. CDR3 nucleotides: TGTGCCAGCAGACGGGTGGGTCAGCCCCAGCATTTT. It is translated as CASRRVGQPQHF.

This chain joins TRBV6-5 and TRBJ1-2, with a possible D match to TRBD1 (5 bases). V was cut by 2 bases and J by 3 bases, with 16 bases left in between. CDR1 is MNHEY, CDR2 SVGAGI, per germline. CDR3 size: 16 residues. CDR3 in amino acids: CASSYDPGGYHYGYTF. CDR3 coding DNA: TGTGCCAGCAGTTACGATCCGGGGGGTTATCACTATGGCTACACCTTC.

V gene TRBV5-6 combines with J gene TRBJ1-2; 7 nucleotides line up with TRBD1. The CDR3 covers 14 residues. CDR1 is SGHDT, CDR2 YYEEEE, per germline. J was trimmed by 0 bases and V by 4 bases; bases with no gene match: 3. The CDR3 DNA is TGTGCCAGCAGCCTGGGGACAGCTAACTATGGCTACACCTTC. Amino acids: CASSLGTANYGYTF.

The rearrangement links TRBV9 to TRBJ1-6; D unclear. This CDR3 is built from 14 residues. CDR1 is SGDLS and CDR2 is YYNGEE in the germline V gene. V shed 0 bases and J shed 6 bases, with 7 bases lying between them. Here the CDR3 reads CASSVAIGNSPLHF. CDR3 coding DNA: TGTGCCAGCAGCGTAGCCATCGGTAATTCACCCCTCCACTTT.

The chain couples TRBV7-9 to TRBJ1-1, with no clear D. The CDR3 sequence is 17 residues long. V was shortened by 1 base and J by 3 bases, with 18 bases between the two germline ends. CDR1 and CDR2 from the germline V gene are SEHNR and FQNEAQ (reference sequence). CDR3 sequence reads: CASSLVGQVSYYTEAFF. For the CDR3, the DNA is TGTGCCAGCAGCTTAGTTGGGCAGGTTTCCTACTACACTGAAGCTTTCTTT.

The chain has TRBV4-1 and TRBJ1-1; a possible D gene is TRBD1 (5 bases). Germline V gene data show CDR1 as MGHRA and CDR2 as YSYEKL. This CDR3 has 13 residues. Trimming removed 4 bases at V and 1 base at J, with 7 bases between. The CDR3 coding sequence is TGCGCCAGCAGCCTGGGGGGGAACACTGAAGCTTTCTTT. This sequence encodes CASSLGGNTEAFF.

This chain connects TRBV6-1 to TRBJ2-1; TRBD2 is a possible D gene (6 bases). V lost 2 bases, J lost 5 bases, and 13 bases lay in between. This CDR3 spans 15 amino acids. Germline V gives CDR1 MNHNS, CDR2 SASEGT. The CDR3 region has the DNA TGTGCCAGCAGTGAACCCGGGGGTCCAGACAATGAGCAGTTCTTC. It encodes CASSEPGGPDNEQFF.

The chain links TRBV9 to TRBJ1-6, with D unclear. Trimming pared 3 bases from V and 4 bases from J, leaving 11 bases between. CDR3 length: 15 amino acids. The germline V gene encodes CDR1 SGDLS and CDR2 YYNGEE. CDR3 bases: TGTGCCAGCAGCGAATTTACACGATATAATTCACCCCTCCACTTT. This encodes CASSEFTRYNSPLHF.

The chain couples TRBV29-1 to TRBJ2-1; 8 bases match TRBD2. The CDR3 has 13 residues. Germline loops: CDR1 SQVTM, CDR2 ANQGSEA. Trimming at V came to 5 bases and at J to 2 bases, leaving 2 bases not matched to a gene. CDR3 residues: CSVSGGPYNEQFF. For the CDR3, the DNA is TGCAGCGTTAGCGGGGGTCCCTACAATGAGCAGTTCTTC.

The chain carries TRBV15 and TRBJ1-2, with 8 bases identical to TRBD1. Trimming cost V 2 bases and J 8 bases; bases outside gene matches: 4. The CDR3 totals 13 residues. Germline V CDR1 and CDR2: LNHNV, YYDKDF (reference sequence). The CDR3 spells CATSRPQGVGYTF. The DNA of the CDR3 is TGTGCCACCAGCAGACCACAGGGGGTCGGCTACACCTTC.

This rearrangement joins TRBV25-1 to TRBJ1-2, with a possible D match to TRBD1 (6 bases). Per the germline V gene, CDR1 is MGHDK and CDR2 is SYGVNS. The CDR3 spans 14 residues. The V and J ends lost 6 bases and 3 bases respectively, with 14 bases between them. Written as DNA, the CDR3 is TGTGCCAGCAGGGACGACACAGGGCACTATGGCTACACCTTC. Its protein is CASRDDTGHYGYTF.

This chain joins TRBV25-1 and TRBJ1-2, with 7 bases matching TRBD1. With V trimmed by 3 bases and J by 4 bases, 8 bases remained unmatched. Germline V gene data show CDR1 as MGHDK and CDR2 as SYGVNS. The CDR3 totals 15 residues. CDR3 coding DNA: TGTGCCAGCAGTGAGTACAGGGGTTCACTCTATGGCTACACCTTC. This sequence encodes CASSEYRGSLYGYTF.

This rearrangement joins TRBV5-1 to TRBJ1-2, with 11 bases identical to TRBD1. Trimming removed 2 bases from V and 4 bases from J; junction bases left unmatched: 4. This CDR3 is built from 15 residues. Germline V gives CDR1 SGHRS, CDR2 YFSETQ. The CDR3 loop reads CASSLGTGGSYGYTF. CDR3 DNA sequence: TGCGCCAGCAGCTTAGGGACAGGGGGTTCCTATGGCTACACCTTC.

The genes are TRBV5-6 and TRBJ2-5; TRBD2 matches 8 bases. V dropped 4 bases and J dropped 2; count of bases not matched to a gene: 10. CDR3 length: 16 residues. Germline lookup yields CDR1 SGHDT and CDR2 YYEEEE. This CDR3 is CASSHPFRGGQETQYF. CDR3 nucleotides: TGTGCCAGCAGCCATCCTTTTCGGGGGGGGCAAGAGACCCAGTACTTC.

The rearrangement joins TRBV19 to TRBJ1-1, with 9 bases identical to TRBD1. V lost 7 bases and J lost 4; bases outside the gene matches: 7. In germline, CDR1 is LNHDA, CDR2 SQIVND (reference sequence). The CDR3 is 14 amino acids. The CDR3 nucleotides read TGTGCCAGTATTTCGACAGGGGGGAGCACTGAAGCTTTCTTT. This translates into CASISTGGSTEAFF.

The chain employs TRBV5-5 and TRBJ1-2; D is undetermined. Trimming removed 1 base from V and 8 bases from J, with 15 bases in between. The CDR3 loop spans 14 amino acids. CDR1 and CDR2 from the germline V gene are SGHKS and YYEKEE (reference sequence). The CDR3 DNA follows: TGTGCCAGCAGCTTGCCAGCAAGCGGGGTGGGCTACACCTTC. It is translated as CASSLPASGVGYTF.

The chain links TRBV5-1 to TRBJ2-5; TRBD2 aligns across 7 bases. This CDR3 contains 14 residues. V shed 0 bases and J 2 bases; nucleotides not matched to a gene: 1. Germline V gene data show CDR1 as SGHRS and CDR2 as YFSETQ. CDR3 loop: CASSLVGGQETQYF. CDR3 coding DNA: TGCGCCAGCAGCTTGGTGGGGGGGCAAGAGACCCAGTACTTC.

The chain employs TRBV7-9 and TRBJ1-2, with TRBD1 as a possible D gene (6 bases). The ends were cut back, 3 bases at V and 6 bases at J, with 11 bases in the middle. CDR3 length: 13 amino acids. Germline V gene lookup returns CDR1 SEHNR and CDR2 FQNEAQ (reference sequence). CDR3 loop: CASSLGPGDGYTF. DNA of the CDR3: TGTGCCAGCAGCTTGGGTCCAGGGGATGGCTACACCTTC.

V gene TRBV5-6 combines with J gene TRBJ2-1; TRBD2 aligns across 12 bases. The CDR3 sequence is 17 residues long. V shed 0 bases and J 6 bases; nucleotides not matched to a gene: 7. Germline-derived CDR1 and CDR2 are SGHDT and YYEEEE. CDR3 nucleotides: TGTGCCAGCAGCTTGGTTTCCCCTAGCGGGGGGGCCAATGAGCAGTTCTTC. Residues: CASSLVSPSGGANEQFF.

The V call is TRBV9, the J call TRBJ2-7; D possibly corresponds to TRBD2 (5 bases). The CDR3 has 14 amino acids. Germline V gives CDR1 SGDLS, CDR2 YYNGEE. Trimming removed 2 bases from V and 3 bases from J, with 12 bases in between. This CDR3 reads CASSVKGVGYEQYF. As DNA, the CDR3 is TGTGCCAGCAGCGTGAAGGGAGTTGGCTACGAGCAGTACTTC.

The chain carries TRBV27 and TRBJ1-5, with 10 bases aligning to TRBD1. The CDR3 is 16 residues long. The junction had 12 bases not matched to a gene; V was cut back by 10 bases and J by 3 bases. Germline V gives CDR1 MNHEY, CDR2 SMNVEV (reference sequence). The CDR3 sequence: CATSPAGQGNNQPQHF. The DNA of the CDR3 is TGTGCCACTTCTCCCGCGGGACAGGGGAACAATCAGCCCCAGCATTTT.

For the CDR3, the DNA is TGTGCCAGCAGCGCGTCCGGGACCCAGTACTTC. This encodes CASSASGTQYF. The chain carries TRBV9 and TRBJ2-5, with D unresolved. V lost 3 bases and J lost 7, with 7 bases in between. Per the germline V gene, CDR1 is SGDLS and CDR2 is YYNGEE. This CDR3 has 11 residues.

The V gene is TRBV5-1, the J gene TRBJ2-7, with a possible D match to TRBD1 (6 bases). Trimming took 4 bases from V and 2 from J, leaving 10 bases between them. This CDR3 comprises 13 residues. CDR1 and CDR2 (germline): SGHRS, YFSETQ. Here the CDR3 DNA reads TGCGCCAGCAGCGTGGGACACACCTACGAGCAGTACTTC. Its protein product is CASSVGHTYEQYF.

In nucleotides, the CDR3 is TGTGCCAGCAGCTTACGTTTATCCTACGAGCAGTACTTC. The encoded protein is CASSLRLSYEQYF. The V and J genes are TRBV7-9 and TRBJ2-7; no definite D call. V was trimmed by 2 bases and J by 1 base, leaving 6 bases between them. This CDR3 is built from 13 residues. Germline V lookup: CDR1 SEHNR, CDR2 FQNEAQ (reference sequence).

The CDR3 DNA is TGTGCCAGCAGCCCCGATGGGCGCACAGATACGCAGTATTTT. It translates to CASSPDGRTDTQYF. The V gene is TRBV7-2, the J gene TRBJ2-3; D gene uncertain. V was pared by 5 bases and J by 1 base, with 10 bases between. The CDR3 has 14 residues. Germline V gene data show CDR1 as SGHTA and CDR2 as FQGNSA. The complete variable domain, with remaining parts taken from reference TRBV7-2 and TRBJ2-3, reads GAGVSQSPSNKVTEKGKDVELRCDPISGHTALYWYRQSLGQGLEFLIYFQGNSAPDKSGLPSDRFSAERTGGSVSTLTIQRTQQEDSAVYLCASSPDGRTDTQYFGPGTRLTVL.